This T cell receptor (beta chain) stems from a study of spatial heterogeneity in lung cancer. Time point denoted: blood at routine non-recurrence follow-up after resection. Every individual TCR cDNA molecule carried its own unique molecular identifier, which allowed correction of PCR and sequencing errors. TCRdb recomputed calls from the 5' RACE reads with MiXCR, one row per CDR3 protein. The sample shows roughly 46,000 distinct CDR3 sequences, 12% of them seen only once. Germline V gene sequence: CDR1 KGHSH, CDR2 LQKENI. Losses at the gene ends were 0 bases for V and 6 bases for J; bases not matched to a gene: 9. The CDR3 is 17 amino acids.

Sequencing was performed on PBMCs, taken at follow-up. The chain combines TRBV18 with TRBJ1-5, with 9 bases matching TRBD1. This sequence was found in a male donor with early-stage non-small cell lung cancer. CDR3 in DNA: TGTGCCAGCTCACCACCGGCCGGGACAGGGTTTACTCAGCCCCAGCATTTT. This codes for CASSPPAGTGFTQPQHF.